Below, one T cell receptor (beta chain) is given with its context. Its recognized antigen is unknown. Base quality data are lacking; no much larger clone is found one base away. The immunoSEQ Assay, a bias-controlled multiplex PCR, was used to amplify TCRbeta CDR3 regions from genomic DNA. In the paper's pipeline: Nucleated cell counts per sample were estimated from amplification of reference gene primers within the assay. To quantify the absolute abundance of each unique TCRbeta CDR3 rearrangement, sequence reads were collapsed and filtered. For each sample, productive Simpson clonality was calculated as the square root of Simpson's diversity index over productive rearrangements. TCRdb retrieved this table from immuneACCESS and kept in-frame rearrangements only. Not all clones are present; in checked studies, unresolved V genes account for under half, and no reason is known for the remainder. V, J and clone size were drawn from that table, and D and trimming were deduced from the DNA. The sample includes about 90,000 clones, with roughly 90% observed a single time. The ten largest clones represent around 1.3% of the sample.

This record comes from a study of blood T cell repertoires in COVID-19 (dated by TCRdb to 2018 to 2020). A note on the overall study: Collaborator samples came from the United States, Italy and Spain and covered acute and convalescent phases of COVID-19. The material from the prospective study consisted of cDNA or gDNA derived from T cells, B-cell-depleted T cells, or PBMCs. Deeply sampled blood TCRbeta repertoires from subjects exposed to, actively infected with, or recovered from COVID-19 were included in the dataset. The repertoires were released in a freely available public database meant as a resource for research on the immune response to SARS-CoV-2. The samples were drawn from the first 160 participants of the ongoing ImmuneRACE study and from some 1,300 subjects provided by 6 global collaborators. Nearly every sample came with metadata listing a de-identified subject ID, COVID-19 status, age in years and sex. Where available, HLA class I and class II types were taken from metadata supplied by the sample provider and were not determined by assay-based typing.

Whole blood was collected in K2EDTA tubes by collaborating institutions according to the institutions' own protocols. For TCRbeta analysis, collaborators shipped samples in one of three forms: frozen whole blood, isolated PBMCs, or DNA extracted from either of those sample types. From V the trimming removes 3 bases and from J it removes 0 bases, while the gene matches leave 2 bases of the junction unaccounted for. From the germline V gene, CDR1 is SGHTA and CDR2 is FQGNSA. The CDR3 contains 15 residues, cysteine and phenylalanine counted. The kept DNA is CDR3 alone, 45 bases in frame from the first base. Summary of the overall study and its limitations: The quantity of clinical and demographic metadata differed by source and by participant and was supplied without curation.

The receptor was isolated from a man at least 80 years old with active or convalescent COVID-19. This chain joins TRBV7-2 to TRBJ1-1; TRBD1 agrees with 9 junctional bases. Sequencing was done on a sample of peripheral blood. In nucleotide form, the sequence is TGTGCCAGCAGCTTGAGACAGGGGGTGAACACTGAAGCTTTCTTT. This yields the protein CASSLRQGVNTEAFF.